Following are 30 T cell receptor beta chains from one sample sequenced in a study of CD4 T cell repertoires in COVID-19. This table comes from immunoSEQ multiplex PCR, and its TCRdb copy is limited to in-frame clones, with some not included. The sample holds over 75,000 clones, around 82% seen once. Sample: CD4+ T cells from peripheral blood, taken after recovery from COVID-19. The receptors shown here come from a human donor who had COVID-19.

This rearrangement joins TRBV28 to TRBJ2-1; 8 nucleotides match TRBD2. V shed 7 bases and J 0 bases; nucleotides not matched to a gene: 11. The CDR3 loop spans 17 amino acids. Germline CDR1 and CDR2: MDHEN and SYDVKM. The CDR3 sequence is CASTSSGALSSYNEQFF. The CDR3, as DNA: TGTGCCAGCACGAGTAGCGGGGCCCTAAGCTCCTACAATGAGCAGTTCTTC.

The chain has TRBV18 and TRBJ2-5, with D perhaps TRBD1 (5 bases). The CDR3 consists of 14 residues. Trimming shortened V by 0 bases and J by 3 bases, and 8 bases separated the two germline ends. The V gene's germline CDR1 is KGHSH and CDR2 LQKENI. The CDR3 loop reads CASSPPAGKETQYF. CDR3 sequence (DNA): TGTGCCAGCTCACCACCAGCAGGGAAAGAGACCCAGTACTTC.

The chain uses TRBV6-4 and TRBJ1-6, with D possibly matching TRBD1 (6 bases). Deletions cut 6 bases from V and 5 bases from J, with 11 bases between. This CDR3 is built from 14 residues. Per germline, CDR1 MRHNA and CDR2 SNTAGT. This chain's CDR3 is CASSSRGHNSPLHF. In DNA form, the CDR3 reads TGTGCCAGCAGCTCCCGGGGGCATAATTCACCCCTCCACTTT.

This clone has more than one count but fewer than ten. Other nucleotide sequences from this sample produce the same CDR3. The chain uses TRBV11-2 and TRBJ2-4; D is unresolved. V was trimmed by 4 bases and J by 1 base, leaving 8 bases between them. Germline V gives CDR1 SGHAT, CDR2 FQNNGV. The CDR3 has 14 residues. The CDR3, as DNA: TGTGCCAGCAGCTCTCGCCTGGCCAAAAACATTCAGTACTTC. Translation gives CASSSRLAKNIQYF.

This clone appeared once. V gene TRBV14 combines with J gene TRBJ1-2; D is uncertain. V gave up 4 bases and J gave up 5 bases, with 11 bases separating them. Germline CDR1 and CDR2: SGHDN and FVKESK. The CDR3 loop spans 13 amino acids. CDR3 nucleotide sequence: TGTGCCAGCAGCCCAAATTTGGTTTATGGCTACACCTTC. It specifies CASSPNLVYGYTF.

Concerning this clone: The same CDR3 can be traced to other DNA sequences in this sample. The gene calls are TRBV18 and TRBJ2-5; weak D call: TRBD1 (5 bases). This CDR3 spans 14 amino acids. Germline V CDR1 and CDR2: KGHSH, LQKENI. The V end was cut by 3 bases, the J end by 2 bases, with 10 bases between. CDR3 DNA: TGTGCCAGCTCACCGGGGCAGGGTCAAGAGACCCAGTACTTC. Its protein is CASSPGQGQETQYF.

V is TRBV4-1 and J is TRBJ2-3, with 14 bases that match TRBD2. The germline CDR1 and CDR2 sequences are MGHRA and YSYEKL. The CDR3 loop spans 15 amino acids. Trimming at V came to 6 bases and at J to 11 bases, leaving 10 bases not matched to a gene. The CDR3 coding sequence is TGCGCCAGCAGTTCCGGACTAGCGGGGGGCCCAGGGCAGTATTTT. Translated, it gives CASSSGLAGGPGQYF.

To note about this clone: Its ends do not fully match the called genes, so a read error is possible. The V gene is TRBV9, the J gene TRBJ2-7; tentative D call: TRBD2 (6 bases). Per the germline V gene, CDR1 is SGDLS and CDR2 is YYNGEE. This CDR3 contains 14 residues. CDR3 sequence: CASSSGRDSNEQYF. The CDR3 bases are TGTGCCAGCAGTTCGGGACGGGACTCCAACGAGCAGTACTTC.

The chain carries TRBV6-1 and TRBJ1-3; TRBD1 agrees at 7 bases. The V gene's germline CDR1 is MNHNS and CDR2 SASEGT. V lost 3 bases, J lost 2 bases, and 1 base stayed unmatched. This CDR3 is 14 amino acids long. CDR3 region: CASSEDRTGNTIYF. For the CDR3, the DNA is TGTGCCAGCAGTGAGGACAGGACTGGAAACACCATATATTTT.

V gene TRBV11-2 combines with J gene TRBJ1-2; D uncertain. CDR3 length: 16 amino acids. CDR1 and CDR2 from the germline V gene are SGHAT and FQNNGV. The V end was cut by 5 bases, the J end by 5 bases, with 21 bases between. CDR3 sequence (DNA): TGTGCCAGCAGCCGCATTGATGCCTCCCCAGTATATGGCTACACCTTC. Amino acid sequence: CASSRIDASPVYGYTF.

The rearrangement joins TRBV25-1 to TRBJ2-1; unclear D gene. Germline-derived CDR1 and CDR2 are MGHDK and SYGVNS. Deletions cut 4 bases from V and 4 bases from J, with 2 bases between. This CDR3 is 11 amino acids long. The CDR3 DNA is TGTGCCAGCAGTGGGTACAATGAGCAGTTCTTC. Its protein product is CASSGYNEQFF.

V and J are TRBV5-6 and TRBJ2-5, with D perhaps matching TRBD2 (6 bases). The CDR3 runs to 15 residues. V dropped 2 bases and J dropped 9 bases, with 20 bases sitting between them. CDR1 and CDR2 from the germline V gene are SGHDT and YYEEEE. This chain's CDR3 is CASSLASEGGRPQYF. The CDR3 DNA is TGTGCCAGCAGCTTAGCCTCGGAGGGAGGTCGCCCCCAGTACTTC.

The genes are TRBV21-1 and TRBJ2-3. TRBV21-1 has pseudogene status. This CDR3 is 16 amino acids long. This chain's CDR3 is CASSQERGMGPYTQYF. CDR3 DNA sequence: TGTGCCAGCAGCCAAGAGAGAGGTATGGGCCCATATACGCAGTATTTT.

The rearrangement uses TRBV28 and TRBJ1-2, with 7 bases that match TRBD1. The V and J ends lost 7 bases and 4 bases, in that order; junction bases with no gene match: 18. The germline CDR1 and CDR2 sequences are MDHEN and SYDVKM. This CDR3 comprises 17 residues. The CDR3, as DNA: TGTGCCAGCACCCAGGGGGGGGGCGTCCAGCTCCTCTATGGCTACACCTTC. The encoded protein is CASTQGGGVQLLYGYTF.

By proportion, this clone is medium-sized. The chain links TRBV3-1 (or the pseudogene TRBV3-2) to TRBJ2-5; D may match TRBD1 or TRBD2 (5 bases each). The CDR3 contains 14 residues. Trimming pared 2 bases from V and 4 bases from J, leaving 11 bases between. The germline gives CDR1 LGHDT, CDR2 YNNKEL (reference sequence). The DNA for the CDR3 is TGTGCCAGCAGCCAAAGGAGTGGGGGAGAGACCCAGTACTTC. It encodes CASSQRSGGETQYF.

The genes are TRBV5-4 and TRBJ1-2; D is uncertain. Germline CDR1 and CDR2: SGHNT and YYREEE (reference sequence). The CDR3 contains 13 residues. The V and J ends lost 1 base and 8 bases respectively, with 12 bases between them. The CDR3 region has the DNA TGTGCCAGCAGCTTGTCTGGCAGAGCCGGCTACACCTTC. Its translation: CASSLSGRAGYTF.

The CDR3, as DNA: TGTGCCAGCTCCCTAGCTGGGGCCCGGGAGCAGTACTTC. This sequence encodes CASSLAGAREQYF. The chain carries TRBV7-2 and TRBJ2-7, with D possibly being TRBD1 or TRBD2 (5 bases each). CDR3 length equals 13 residues. V lost 8 bases to trimming and J lost 7 bases, with 18 bases between them. Germline CDR1 reads SGHTA; CDR2 reads FQGNSA.

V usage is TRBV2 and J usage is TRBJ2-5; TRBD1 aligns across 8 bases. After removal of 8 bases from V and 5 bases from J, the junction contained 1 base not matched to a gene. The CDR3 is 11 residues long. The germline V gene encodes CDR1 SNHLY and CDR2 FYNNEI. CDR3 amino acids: CASHRGETQYF. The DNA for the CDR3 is TGTGCCAGCCACAGGGGGGAGACCCAGTACTTC. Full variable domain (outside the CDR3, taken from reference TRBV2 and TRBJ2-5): EPEVTQTPSHQVTQMGQEVILRCVPISNHLYFYWYRQILGQKVEFLVSFYNNEISEKSEIFDDQFSVERPDGSNFTLKIRSTKLEDSAMYFCASHRGETQYFGPGTRLLVL.

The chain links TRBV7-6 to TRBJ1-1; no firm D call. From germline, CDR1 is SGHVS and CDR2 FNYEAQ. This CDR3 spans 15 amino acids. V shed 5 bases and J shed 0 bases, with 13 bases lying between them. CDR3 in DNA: TGTGCCAGCAGCCCAGATAACAGAATGAACACTGAAGCTTTCTTT. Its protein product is CASSPDNRMNTEAFF.

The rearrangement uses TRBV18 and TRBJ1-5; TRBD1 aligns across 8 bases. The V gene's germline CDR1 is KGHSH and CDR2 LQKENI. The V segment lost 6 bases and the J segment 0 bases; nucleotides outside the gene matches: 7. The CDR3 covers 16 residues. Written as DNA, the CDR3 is TGTGCCAGCTCTGGGCAGGGGGCAGGTAGCAATCAGCCCCAGCATTTT. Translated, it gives CASSGQGAGSNQPQHF.

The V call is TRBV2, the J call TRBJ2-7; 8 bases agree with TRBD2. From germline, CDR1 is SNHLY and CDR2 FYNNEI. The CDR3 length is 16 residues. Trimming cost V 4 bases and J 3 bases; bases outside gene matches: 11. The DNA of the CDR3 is TGTGCCAGCAGTGGGGCAGGTAGCGGGGACCTCTACGAGCAGTACTTC. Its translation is CASSGAGSGDLYEQYF.

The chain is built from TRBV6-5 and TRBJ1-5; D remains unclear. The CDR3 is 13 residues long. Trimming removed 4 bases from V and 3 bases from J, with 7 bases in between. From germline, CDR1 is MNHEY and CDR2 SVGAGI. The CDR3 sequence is CASSSTSNQPQHF. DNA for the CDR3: TGTGCCAGCAGTTCAACTTCCAATCAGCCCCAGCATTTT.

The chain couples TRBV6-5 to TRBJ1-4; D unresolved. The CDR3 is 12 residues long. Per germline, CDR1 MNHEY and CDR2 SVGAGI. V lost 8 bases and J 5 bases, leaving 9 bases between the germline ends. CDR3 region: CASRRGNEKLFF. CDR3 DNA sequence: TGTGCCAGCCGGCGGGGAAATGAAAAACTGTTTTTT.

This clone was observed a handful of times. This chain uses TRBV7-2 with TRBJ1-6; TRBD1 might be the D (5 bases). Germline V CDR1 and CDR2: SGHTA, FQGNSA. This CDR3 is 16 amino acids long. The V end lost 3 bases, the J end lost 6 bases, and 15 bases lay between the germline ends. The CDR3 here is CASSFSGQLSNSPLHF. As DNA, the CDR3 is TGTGCCAGCAGCTTTTCAGGGCAACTGAGTAATTCACCCCTCCACTTT. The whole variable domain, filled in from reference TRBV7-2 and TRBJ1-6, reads GAGVSQSPSNKVTEKGKDVELRCDPISGHTALYWYRQSLGQGLEFLIYFQGNSAPDKSGLPSDRFSAERTGGSVSTLTIQRTQQEDSAVYLCASSFSGQLSNSPLHFGNGTRLTVT.

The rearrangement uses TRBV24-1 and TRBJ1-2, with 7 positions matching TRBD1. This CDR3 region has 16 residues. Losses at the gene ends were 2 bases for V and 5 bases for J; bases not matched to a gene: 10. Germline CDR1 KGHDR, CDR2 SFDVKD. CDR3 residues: CATSDSPTGRRYGYTF. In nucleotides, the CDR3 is TGTGCCACCAGTGATTCCCCGACAGGGAGGAGGTATGGCTACACCTTC.

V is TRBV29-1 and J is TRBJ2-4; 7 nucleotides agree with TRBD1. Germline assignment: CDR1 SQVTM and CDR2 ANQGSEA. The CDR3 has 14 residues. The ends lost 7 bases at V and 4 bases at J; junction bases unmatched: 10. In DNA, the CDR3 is TGCAGCGCAACAATAACAGGGGCTAAAAACATTCAGTACTTC. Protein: CSATITGAKNIQYF.

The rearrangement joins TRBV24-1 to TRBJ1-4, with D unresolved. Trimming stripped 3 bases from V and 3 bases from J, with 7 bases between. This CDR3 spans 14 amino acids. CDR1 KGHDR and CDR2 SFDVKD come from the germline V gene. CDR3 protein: CATSDSIANEKLFF. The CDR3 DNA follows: TGTGCCACCAGTGATAGCATAGCTAATGAAAAACTGTTTTTT.

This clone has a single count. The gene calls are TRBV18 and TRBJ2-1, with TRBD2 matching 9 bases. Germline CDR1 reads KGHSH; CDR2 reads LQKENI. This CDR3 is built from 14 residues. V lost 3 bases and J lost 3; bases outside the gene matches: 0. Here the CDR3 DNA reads TGTGCCAGCTCACCGACTAGCGGCTACAATGAGCAGTTCTTC. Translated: CASSPTSGYNEQFF.

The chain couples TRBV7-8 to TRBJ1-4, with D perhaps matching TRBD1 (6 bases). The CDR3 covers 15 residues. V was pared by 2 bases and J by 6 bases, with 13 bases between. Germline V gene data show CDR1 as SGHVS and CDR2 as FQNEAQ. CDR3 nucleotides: TGTGCCAGCAGCTTAAGCGGGGGCGCGGATGAAAAACTGTTTTTT. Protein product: CASSLSGGADEKLFF.

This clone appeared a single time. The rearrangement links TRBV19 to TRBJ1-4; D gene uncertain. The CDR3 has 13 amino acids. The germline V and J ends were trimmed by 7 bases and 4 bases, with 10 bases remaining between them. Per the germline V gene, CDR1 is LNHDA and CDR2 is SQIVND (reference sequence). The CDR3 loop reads CASTAGGNEKLFF. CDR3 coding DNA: TGTGCCAGTACTGCCGGTGGTAATGAAAAACTGTTTTTT.